What follows is one T cell receptor beta chain and its context. Losses at the gene ends were 3 bases for V and 3 bases for J; bases not matched to a gene: 1. The CDR3 spans 15 residues. The germline V gene has CDR1 SGHRS and CDR2 YFSETQ. This sample was included in a study of blood T cells in healthy people across ages. Primers used in a second PCR of about 7 to 11 cycles were a sample-barcoded 5' primer and a J-beta primer mix. TCRdb ran MiXCR on the 5' RACE reads and lists one entry per CDR3 protein. This table has about 680,000 distinct CDR3 sequences, around 48% appearing once. The genes are TRBV5-1 and TRBJ2-7, with 15 bases fitting TRBD2. The TCR comes from a woman aged 55-70 years in good health. What was sequenced was blood. CDR3 amino acids: CASSSGLAGGYEQYF. The CDR3 nucleotides are TGCGCCAGCAGCTCGGGACTAGCGGGAGGCTACGAGCAGTACTTC.